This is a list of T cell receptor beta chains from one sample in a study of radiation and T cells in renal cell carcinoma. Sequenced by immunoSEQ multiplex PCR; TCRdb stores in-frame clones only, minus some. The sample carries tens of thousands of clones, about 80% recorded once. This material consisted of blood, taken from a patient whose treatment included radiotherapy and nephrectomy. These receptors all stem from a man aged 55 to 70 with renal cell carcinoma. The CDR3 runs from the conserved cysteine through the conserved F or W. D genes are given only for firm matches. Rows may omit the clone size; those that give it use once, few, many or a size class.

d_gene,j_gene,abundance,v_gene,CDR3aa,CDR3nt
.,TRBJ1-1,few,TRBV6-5,CATNKAGISTEAFF,TGTGCCACCAATAAGGCTGGGATTTCCACGGAAGCTTTCTTT
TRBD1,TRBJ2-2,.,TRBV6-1,CASRGQGRYTGELFF,TGTGCCAGCAGAGGACAGGGGAGGTACACCGGGGAGCTGTTTTTT
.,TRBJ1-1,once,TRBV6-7,CASSYPDGNTEAFF,TGTGCCAGCAGTTACCCAGACGGGAACACTGAAGCTTTCTTT
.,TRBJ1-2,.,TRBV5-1,CASSLTADGYTF,TGCGCCAGCAGCTTGACGGCAGATGGCTACACCTTC
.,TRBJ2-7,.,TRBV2,CASKAESSYEQYF,TGTGCCAGCAAGGCGGAGAGCTCCTACGAGCAGTACTTC
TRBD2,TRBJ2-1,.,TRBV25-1,CASSGTSPREQFF,TGTGCCAGCAGTGGGACTAGCCCGCGGGAGCAGTTCTTC
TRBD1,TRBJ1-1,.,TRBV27,CASSLSGSGGNTEAFF,TGTGCCAGCAGTTTATCTGGCTCAGGGGGGAACACTGAAGCTTTCTTT
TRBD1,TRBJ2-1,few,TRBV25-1,CASSLTGVGNEQFF,TGTGCCAGCAGTCTAACAGGGGTCGGCAATGAGCAGTTCTTC
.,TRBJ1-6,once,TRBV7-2,CASSSQSPAGNSPLHF,TGTGCCAGCAGCTCCCAGTCCCCGGCAGGGAATTCACCCCTCCACTTT
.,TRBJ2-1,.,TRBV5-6,CASSLLLGWMNEQFF,TGTGCCAGCAGCTTGTTACTTGGGTGGATGAATGAGCAGTTCTTC
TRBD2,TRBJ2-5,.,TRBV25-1,CASSETGLGETQYF,TGTGCCAGCAGTGAAACGGGACTAGGGGAGACCCAGTACTTC
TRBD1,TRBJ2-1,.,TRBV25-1,CASSEDRGRQFF,TGTGCCAGCAGTGAGGACAGGGGAAGGCAGTTCTTC
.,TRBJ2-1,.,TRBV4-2,CASSQLYNEQFF,TGTGCCAGCAGCCAACTTTACAATGAGCAGTTCTTC
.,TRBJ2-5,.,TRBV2,CASSLSTGQETQYF,TGTGCCAGCAGCCTCTCGACAGGCCAAGAGACCCAGTACTTC
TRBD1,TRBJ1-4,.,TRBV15,CATSKPEGARGEKLFF,TGTGCCACCAGCAAACCGGAGGGGGCGCGGGGTGAAAAACTGTTTTTT
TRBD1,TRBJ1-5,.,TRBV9,CASSPGTGGNSNQPQHF,TGTGCCAGCAGCCCAGGGACAGGGGGAAATAGCAATCAGCCCCAGCATTTT
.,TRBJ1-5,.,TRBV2,CASSQRGAEDNQPQHF,TGTGCCAGCAGCCAAAGGGGGGCAGAGGACAATCAGCCCCAGCATTTT
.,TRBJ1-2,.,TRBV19,CASTLEEGLYGYTF,TGTGCCAGTACCCTAGAGGAAGGGCTCTATGGCTACACCTTC
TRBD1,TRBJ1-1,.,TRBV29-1,CSVDGRGAEAFF,TGCAGCGTTGACGGCAGGGGGGCTGAAGCTTTCTTT
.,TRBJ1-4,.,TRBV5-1,CASSSSSEDGNEKLFF,TGCGCCAGCAGCTCCTCCTCCGAGGACGGTAATGAAAAACTGTTTTTT
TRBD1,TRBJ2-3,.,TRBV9,CASTPTGGAHYDTQYF,TGTGCCAGCACCCCGACAGGGGGCGCCCATTATGATACGCAGTATTTT
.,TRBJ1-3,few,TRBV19,CASSIMGGKGNTIYF,TGTGCCAGTAGTATAATGGGGGGGAAGGGAAACACCATATATTTT
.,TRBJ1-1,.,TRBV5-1,CASSLQPGLNTEAFF,TGCGCCAGCAGCTTGCAGCCGGGCTTGAACACTGAAGCTTTCTTT
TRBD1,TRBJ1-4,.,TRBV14,CASSQDAGTGLNEKLFF,TGTGCCAGCAGCCAAGATGCGGGGACAGGGCTTAATGAAAAACTGTTTTTT
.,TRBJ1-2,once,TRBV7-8,CASSLDSRVGGYTF,TGTGCCAGCAGCTTAGATTCCAGGGTTGGGGGCTACACCTTC
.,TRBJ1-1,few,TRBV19,CASSASGTSEAFF,TGTGCCAGTAGTGCGTCGGGGACATCTGAAGCTTTCTTT
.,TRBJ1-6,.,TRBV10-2,CASLGPTNSPLHF,TGCGCCAGCTTAGGACCGACTAATTCACCCCTCCACTTT
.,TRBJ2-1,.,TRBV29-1,CSVLRGYNEQFF,TGCAGCGTTCTCCGGGGATACAATGAGCAGTTCTTC
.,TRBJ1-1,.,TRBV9,CASSFGGAWDTEAFF,TGTGCCAGCAGCTTTGGGGGGGCTTGGGACACTGAAGCTTTCTTT
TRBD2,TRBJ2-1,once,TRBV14,CASSQENWVAGGNNEQFF,TGTGCCAGCAGCCAAGAAAACTGGGTAGCGGGAGGTAACAATGAGCAGTTCTTC
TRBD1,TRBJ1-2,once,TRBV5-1,CASSFDRVGNGYTF,TGCGCCAGCAGCTTCGACAGGGTGGGGAATGGCTACACCTTC
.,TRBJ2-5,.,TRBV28,CASSRIGETQYF,TGTGCCAGCAGTCGAATCGGAGAGACCCAGTACTTC
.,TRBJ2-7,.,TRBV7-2,CASALIQGILYEQYF,TGTGCCAGCGCCCTAATCCAGGGGATCCTGTACGAGCAGTACTTC
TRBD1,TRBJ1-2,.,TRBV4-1,CASSHLATGEAYGYTF,TGCGCCAGCAGCCACCTTGCTACAGGGGAAGCCTATGGCTACACCTTC
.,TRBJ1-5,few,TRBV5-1,CASSLAGNQPQHF,TGCGCCAGCAGCTTGGCAGGGAATCAGCCCCAGCATTTT
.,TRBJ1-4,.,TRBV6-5,CASSYGGRPPNEKLFF,TGTGCCAGCAGTTACGGGGGACGGCCTCCTAATGAAAAACTGTTTTTT
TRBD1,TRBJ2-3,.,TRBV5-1,CASSLDLGQGTDTQYF,TGCGCCAGCAGCTTGGATCTGGGACAGGGGACAGATACGCAGTATTTT
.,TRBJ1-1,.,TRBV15,CATSRDGKGGTEAFF,TGTGCCACCAGCAGAGACGGAAAGGGGGGCACTGAAGCTTTCTTT
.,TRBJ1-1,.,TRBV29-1,CSVRIPGGTEAFF,TGCAGCGTCCGAATACCCGGGGGGACTGAAGCTTTCTTT
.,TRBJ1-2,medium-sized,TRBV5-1,CASSLKPGEGYTF,TGCGCCAGCAGCTTGAAACCCGGGGAGGGCTACACCTTC
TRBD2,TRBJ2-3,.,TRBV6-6,CASSYSGGAGDTQYF,TGTGCCAGCAGTTATAGCGGGGGGGCCGGAGATACGCAGTATTTT
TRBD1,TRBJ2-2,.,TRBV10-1,CASKGQGPGELFF,TGCGCCAGCAAGGGACAGGGTCCCGGGGAGCTGTTTTTT
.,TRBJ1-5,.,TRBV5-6,CASSRSGGKGNQPQHF,TGTGCCAGCAGCCGATCGGGGGGTAAGGGGAATCAGCCCCAGCATTTT
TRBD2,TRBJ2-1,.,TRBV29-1,CSVPTSGSDEQFF,TGCAGCGTTCCAACTAGCGGGAGCGATGAGCAGTTCTTC
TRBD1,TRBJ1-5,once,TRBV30,CAWSLLGTVGNQPQHF,TGTGCCTGGAGTCTCCTTGGGACAGTCGGGAATCAGCCCCAGCATTTT
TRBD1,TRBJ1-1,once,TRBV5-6,CASSPGTGGPWDTEAFF,TGTGCCAGCAGCCCCGGGACAGGGGGCCCATGGGACACTGAAGCTTTCTTT
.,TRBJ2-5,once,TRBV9,CASTKTGQQETQYF,TGTGCCAGCACCAAAACGGGGCAGCAAGAGACCCAGTACTTC
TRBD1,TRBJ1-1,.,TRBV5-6,CASSPTGSGGITEAFF,TGTGCCAGCAGCCCTACCGGGTCAGGGGGCATCACTGAAGCTTTCTTT
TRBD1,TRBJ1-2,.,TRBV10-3,CAISRTGEGYGYTF,TGTGCCATCAGTAGGACAGGGGAGGGATATGGCTACACCTTC
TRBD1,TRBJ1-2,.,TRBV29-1,CSVGSGQGASGYTF,TGCAGCGTCGGATCGGGACAGGGGGCGAGCGGCTACACCTTC
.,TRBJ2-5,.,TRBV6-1,CASSETRAQETQYF,TGTGCCAGCAGTGAAACAAGGGCGCAGGAGACCCAGTACTTC
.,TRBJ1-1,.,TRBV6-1,CASTTGDTEAFF,TGTGCCAGCACCACAGGCGACACTGAAGCTTTCTTT
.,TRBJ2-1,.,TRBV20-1,CSGGMPYEQFF,TGCAGTGGCGGGATGCCCTATGAGCAGTTCTTC
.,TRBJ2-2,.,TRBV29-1,CSVRYPTNTGELFF,TGCAGCGTTCGTTACCCAACGAACACCGGGGAGCTGTTTTTT
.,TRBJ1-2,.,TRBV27,CASSETLSGYGYTF,TGTGCCAGCAGCGAGACCCTTTCGGGCTATGGCTACACCTTC
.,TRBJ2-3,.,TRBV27,CASSPLQALTDTQYF,TGTGCCAGCAGTCCACTACAGGCGCTGACAGATACGCAGTATTTT
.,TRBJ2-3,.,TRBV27,CASSLLQWGTSTDTQYF,TGTGCCAGCAGTCTATTACAATGGGGCACGAGCACAGATACGCAGTATTTT
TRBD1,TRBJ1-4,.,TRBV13,CASSLKRGDSLNEKLFF,TGTGCCAGCAGCTTAAAGCGGGGGGACAGCCTTAATGAAAAACTGTTTTTT
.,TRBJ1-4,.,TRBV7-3,CASSSSGGPNEKLFF,TGTGCCAGCAGCTCCTCGGGGGGCCCTAATGAAAAACTGTTTTTT
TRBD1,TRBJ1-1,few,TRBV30,CAWGTGTNTEAFF,TGTGCCTGGGGGACAGGAACGAACACTGAAGCTTTCTTT